Described below is a single T cell receptor (beta chain) sequence and its context. The antigen remains undetermined. Looked up from germline, CDR1 is MNHEY and CDR2 is SVGAGI. V dropped 8 bases and J dropped 3 bases, with 17 bases sitting between them. The CDR3 covers 15 residues. This specimen belongs to a study of beta chain features in type 1 diabetes. Overall study: Similarity in age, gender and cell yields was seen between patients and healthy donors.

Study-level points and caveats: Lower insertion and higher deletion counts appeared at VDJ junctions in type 1 diabetes patients. Shortening that was moderate but significant affected the TCRB CDR3s of Type 1 diabetes patients in all four CD4+ subsets.

Every bit of the isolated RNA underwent reverse transcription, so sequencing read expressed TCRB transcripts. Only in-frame clones appear in the TCRdb table, and some are missing; sequencing was by immunoSEQ multiplex PCR. This sample carries around 650,000 clones, 9.5% to 15% of them seen once, and the ten largest clones take 0.09% to 0.15%. Purity exceeding 95% was reached by all sorted populations. This TCR came from a man younger than 40 with type 1 diabetes. Sequenced sample: naive CD4+ T cells from blood. J is TRBJ2-1 and V is TRBV6-5; D tentatively reads TRBD1 or TRBD2 (5 bases each). The DNA for the CDR3 is TGTGCCAGCTCCCGTCCCGGGGCGGGCTACAATGAGCAGTTCTTC. Its protein is CASSRPGAGYNEQFF.